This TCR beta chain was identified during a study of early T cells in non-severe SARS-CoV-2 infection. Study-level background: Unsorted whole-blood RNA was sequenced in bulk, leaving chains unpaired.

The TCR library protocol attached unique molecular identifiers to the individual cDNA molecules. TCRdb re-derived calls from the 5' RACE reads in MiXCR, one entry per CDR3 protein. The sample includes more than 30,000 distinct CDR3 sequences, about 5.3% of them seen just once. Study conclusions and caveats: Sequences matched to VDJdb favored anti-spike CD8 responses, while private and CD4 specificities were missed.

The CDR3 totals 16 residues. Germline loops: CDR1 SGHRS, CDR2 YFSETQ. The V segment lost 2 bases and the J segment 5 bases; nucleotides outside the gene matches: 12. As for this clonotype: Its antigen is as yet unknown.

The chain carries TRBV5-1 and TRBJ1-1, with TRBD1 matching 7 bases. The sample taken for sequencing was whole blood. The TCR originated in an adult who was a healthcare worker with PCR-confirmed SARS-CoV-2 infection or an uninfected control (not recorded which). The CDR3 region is CASSLGTEVSGTEAFF. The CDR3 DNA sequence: TGCGCCAGCAGCTTAGGGACAGAGGTGAGTGGAACTGAAGCTTTCTTT. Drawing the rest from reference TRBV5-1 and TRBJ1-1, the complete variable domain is KAGVTQTPRYLIKTRGQQVTLSCSPISGHRSVSWYQQTPGQGLQFLFEYFSETQRNKGNFPGRFSGRQFSNSRSEMNVSTLELGDSALYLCASSLGTEVSGTEAFFGQGTRLTVV.